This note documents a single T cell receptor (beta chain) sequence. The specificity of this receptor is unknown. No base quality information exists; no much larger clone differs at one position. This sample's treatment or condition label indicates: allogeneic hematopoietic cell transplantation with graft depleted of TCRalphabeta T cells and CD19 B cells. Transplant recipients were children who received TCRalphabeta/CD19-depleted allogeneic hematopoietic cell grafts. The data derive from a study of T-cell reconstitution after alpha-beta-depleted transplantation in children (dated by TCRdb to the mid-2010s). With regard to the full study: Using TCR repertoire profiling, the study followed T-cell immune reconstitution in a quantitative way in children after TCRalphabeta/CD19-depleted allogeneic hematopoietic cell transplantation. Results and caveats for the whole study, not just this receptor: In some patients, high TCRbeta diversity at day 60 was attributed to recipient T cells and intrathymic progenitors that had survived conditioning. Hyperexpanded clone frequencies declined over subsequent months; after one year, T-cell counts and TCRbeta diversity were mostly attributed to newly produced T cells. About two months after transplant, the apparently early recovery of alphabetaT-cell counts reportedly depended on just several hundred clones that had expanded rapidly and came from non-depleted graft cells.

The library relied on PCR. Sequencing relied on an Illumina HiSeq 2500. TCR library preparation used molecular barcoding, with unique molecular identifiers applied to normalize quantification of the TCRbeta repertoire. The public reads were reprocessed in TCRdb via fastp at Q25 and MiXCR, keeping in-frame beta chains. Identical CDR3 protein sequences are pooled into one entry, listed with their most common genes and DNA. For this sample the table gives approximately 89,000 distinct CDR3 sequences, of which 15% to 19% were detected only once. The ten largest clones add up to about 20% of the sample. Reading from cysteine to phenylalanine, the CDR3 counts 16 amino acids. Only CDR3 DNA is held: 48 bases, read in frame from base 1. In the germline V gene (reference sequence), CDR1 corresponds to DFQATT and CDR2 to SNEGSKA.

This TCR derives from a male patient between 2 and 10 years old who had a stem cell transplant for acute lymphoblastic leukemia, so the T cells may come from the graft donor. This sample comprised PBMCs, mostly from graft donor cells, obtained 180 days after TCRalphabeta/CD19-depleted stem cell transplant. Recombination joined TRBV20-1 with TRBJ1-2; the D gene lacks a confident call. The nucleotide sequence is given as TGCAGAGTGGCCGCGGGCCAGGACTATTCTAACTATGGCTACACCTTC. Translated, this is CRVAAGQDYSNYGYTF.